These 10 T cell receptor beta chains came from one sample sequenced in a study of tumor-infiltrating lymphocytes in primary liver carcinoma. A primer in the constant region served to generate TCR beta cDNA from 500 ng of total RNA. Construction of TCR beta libraries relied on three successive nested multiplex PCR rounds employing slightly modified ARM-PCR. Forward primers for TRBV1-TRBV30 and a C-beta reverse primer served the first two PCR rounds, at approximately 10 cycles each. From the multiplex PCR reads, TCRdb called clonotypes with MiXCR, one entry per CDR3 protein. Here the sample spans approximately 99,000 distinct CDR3 sequences, over 55% being singletons. The source material, roughly 18-32 mg of unsorted bulk tissue, was used to co-extract RNA and DNA. Sequencing was performed on liver tumor tissue from sampling region 5. Noted subset: tumor region T5, tumor centre. The origin of the receptors is a woman between 55 and 75 years old with primary liver carcinoma and hepatitis B virus infection.

Of note for this clonotype: The junction differs from germline at one of its ends, possibly a read error. The gene calls are TRBV29-1 and TRBJ1-1; the D gene is possibly TRBD1 (6 bases). Looked up from germline, CDR1 is SQVTM and CDR2 is ANQGSEA. The CDR3 totals 14 residues. The CDR3 nucleotides read TGCAGCGTTCTTACCGGCACAGGGAACACTGAAGCTTCCTTT. This codes for CSVLTGTGNTEASF.

This clonotype was detected a few times. A read error may be the cause here, since a much bigger clone is one base away. Because it lacks the conserved phenylalanine or tryptophan at the end, this CDR3 is likely a read error. This chain links TRBV10-3 with TRBJ2-3; TRBD2 matches 8 bases. The CDR3 is 15 residues long. V shed 5 bases and J 0 bases; nucleotides not matched to a gene: 4. CDR1 is ENHRY, CDR2 SYGVKD, per germline. CDR3 sequence reads: CAISLAGTSTDTQYI. The CDR3 DNA is TGTGCCATCAGTTTAGCGGGGACAAGCACAGATACGCAGTATATT.

Note on this clonotype: At one end the junction does not follow the germline gene, possibly because of a read error. The genes are TRBV4-1 and TRBJ1-5, with D possibly TRBD1 on 6 matching bases. This CDR3 is built from 16 residues. CDR1 is MGHRA and CDR2 is YSYEKL in the germline V gene. CDR3 nucleotide sequence: TGTGCCAGCAACGCGACTGACAGGTCCCTCAATCAGCCCCAGCATTTT. Translated, it gives CASNATDRSLNQPQHF.

There are a few counts of this clonotype. V is TRBV7-3 and J is TRBJ2-2; TRBD2 matches 7 bases. Germline-derived CDR1 and CDR2 are SGHTA and FQGTGA. The junction had 3 bases not matched to a gene; V was cut back by 0 bases and J by 5 bases. The CDR3 contains 15 residues. The CDR3 loop reads CASSLTSAGTGELFF. The CDR3 region has the DNA TGTGCCAGCAGCTTAACGTCAGCGGGGACCGGGGAGCTGTTTTTT.

The chain is built from TRBV10-3 and TRBJ2-7, with D perhaps TRBD1 (7 bases). Germline V CDR1 and CDR2: ENHRY, SYGVKD. The CDR3 contains 13 residues. V dropped 10 bases and J dropped 6 bases, with 19 bases sitting between them. The CDR3 DNA reads as TGTGCCACCACGGGTACCCAGGGGGGCGAGCAGTACTTC. This sequence encodes CATTGTQGGEQYF.

Points on this clonotype: Lacking the conserved final phenylalanine or tryptophan, this CDR3 likely reflects a read error. The V gene is TRBV11-2, the J gene TRBJ2-3; D may be TRBD2 (6 bases). The CDR3 runs to 14 residues. Per germline, CDR1 SGHAT and CDR2 FQNNGV. CDR3: CVSSPGLPTDTQYL. The DNA of the CDR3 is TGTGTCAGCAGCCCGGGACTGCCCACAGATACGCAGTATTTG.

About this clonotype: The germline gene is not matched at one end of the junction; a read error may be the cause. The chain links TRBV11-2 to TRBJ2-1; D could derive from TRBD1 or TRBD2 (5 bases each). Germline V gives CDR1 SGHAT, CDR2 FQNNGV. The CDR3 has 14 amino acids. The chain's CDR3 is CARSSITGTHELFF. CDR3 DNA sequence: TGTGCCAGGAGCTCCATAACGGGGACGCATGAGCTGTTCTTC.

This clonotype qualifies as medium-sized (0.01 to 0.1%). The chain links TRBV11-2 to TRBJ2-7; D gene ambiguous. Germline V gene lookup returns CDR1 SGHAT and CDR2 FQNNGV. The CDR3 loop spans 14 amino acids. Trimming took off 1 base at V and 3 bases at J, with 10 bases between the two ends. Written as DNA, the CDR3 is TGTGCCAGCAGCTTAGTTGGGGTTGACTACGAGCAGTACTTC. Translated: CASSLVGVDYEQYF.

The V call is TRBV4-1, the J call TRBJ2-2; D remains ambiguous. Germline assignment: CDR1 MGHRA and CDR2 YSYEKL. CDR3 length: 16 amino acids. Trimming took off 2 bases at V and 5 bases at J, with 15 bases between the two ends. The CDR3 protein is CASSQWYNGSTGELFF. DNA for the CDR3: TGCGCCAGCAGCCAATGGTATAACGGAAGTACCGGGGAGCTGTTTTTT.

This clonotype was seen only a few times. A much larger clone sits a single nucleotide away, making a read error possible. The rearrangement links TRBV28 to TRBJ2-3; D is possibly TRBD2 (6 bases). V was shortened by 8 bases and J by 7 bases, with 13 bases between the two germline ends. The CDR3 covers 12 residues. Germline V gene data show CDR1 as MDHEN and CDR2 as SYDVKM. Here the CDR3 reads CASGSGLHTQYF. As DNA, the CDR3 is TGTGCCAGCGGTTCGGGACTTCATACGCAGTATTTT.